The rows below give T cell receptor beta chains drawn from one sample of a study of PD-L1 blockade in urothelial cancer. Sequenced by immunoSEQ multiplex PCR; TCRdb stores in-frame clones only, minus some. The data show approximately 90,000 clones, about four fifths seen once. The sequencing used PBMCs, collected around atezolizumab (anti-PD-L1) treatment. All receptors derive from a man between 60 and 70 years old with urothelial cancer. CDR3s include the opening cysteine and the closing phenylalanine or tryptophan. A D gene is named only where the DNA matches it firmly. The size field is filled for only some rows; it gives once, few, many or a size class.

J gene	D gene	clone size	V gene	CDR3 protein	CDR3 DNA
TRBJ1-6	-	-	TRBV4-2	CASSPRHGENSPLHF	TGTGCCAGCAGCCCCCGTCACGGGGAGAATTCACCCCTCCACTTT
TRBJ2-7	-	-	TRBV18	CASSPPGNYEQYF	TGTGCCAGCTCACCTCCAGGGAACTACGAGCAGTACTTC
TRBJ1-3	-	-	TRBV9	CASSVDSRSSGNTIYF	TGTGCCAGCAGCGTAGACTCCCGGAGCTCTGGAAACACCATATATTTT
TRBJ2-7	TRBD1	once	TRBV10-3	CAISPGQPYEQYF	TGTGCCATCAGCCCGGGACAGCCCTACGAGCAGTACTTC
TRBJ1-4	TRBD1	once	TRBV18	CASSPGTGNEKLFF	TGTGCCAGCTCTCCCGGGACAGGAAATGAAAAACTGTTTTTT
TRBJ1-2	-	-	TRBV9	CASSNPMGSYGYTF	TGTGCCAGCAGCAACCCGATGGGGAGCTATGGCTACACCTTC
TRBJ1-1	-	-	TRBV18	CASSPRVDSNTEAFF	TGTGCCAGCTCACCGCGCGTAGACTCGAACACTGAAGCTTTCTTT
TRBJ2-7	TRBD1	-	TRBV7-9	CASSLTGGVGYEQYF	TGTGCCAGCAGTCTCACAGGGGGCGTTGGTTACGAGCAGTACTTC
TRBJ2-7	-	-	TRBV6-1	CASSEVPNSYEQYF	TGTGCCAGCAGTGAAGTCCCAAACTCCTACGAGCAGTACTTC
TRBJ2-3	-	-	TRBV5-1	CASSPGQASTDTQYF	TGCGCCAGCAGCCCGGGACAAGCTAGCACAGATACGCAGTATTTT
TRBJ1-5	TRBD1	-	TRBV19	CASSPRSGGFSNQPQHF	TGTGCCAGTAGCCCCCGCTCAGGGGGCTTTAGCAATCAGCCCCAGCATTTT
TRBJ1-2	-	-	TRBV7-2	CASSLGGLNYGYTF	TGTGCCAGCAGCTTAGGAGGGCTTAACTATGGCTACACCTTC
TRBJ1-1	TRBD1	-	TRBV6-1	CASSEEQGARSTEAFF	TGTGCCAGCAGTGAAGAACAGGGGGCCCGGAGCACTGAAGCTTTCTTT
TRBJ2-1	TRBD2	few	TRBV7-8	CASSLSKTSGIYNEQFF	TGTGCCAGCAGCTTATCTAAGACTAGCGGGATCTACAATGAGCAGTTCTTC
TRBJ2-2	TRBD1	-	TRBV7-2	CASTLTGTGLIGELFF	TGTGCCAGCACCCTAACCGGGACAGGGTTAATCGGGGAGCTGTTTTTT
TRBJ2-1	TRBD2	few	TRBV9	CASSGSIERGYNTKAYNEQFF	TGTGCCAGCAGCGGTTCGATCGAGCGGGGATATAACACGAAAGCCTACAATGAGCAGTTCTTC
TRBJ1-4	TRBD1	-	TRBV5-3	CARSRTGREVWEKLFF	TGTGCCAGAAGCCGGACAGGGCGCGAGGTATGGGAAAAACTGTTTTTT
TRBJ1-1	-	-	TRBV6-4	CASSADSRQAEAFF	TGTGCCAGCAGTGCCGATAGCCGACAGGCAGAAGCTTTCTTT
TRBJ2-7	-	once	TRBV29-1	CSVGGSAYEQYF	TGCAGCGTTGGCGGTTCCGCCTACGAGCAGTACTTC
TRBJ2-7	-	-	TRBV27	CASSPATMDSYEQYF	TGTGCCAGCAGTCCAGCGACTATGGACAGTTACGAGCAGTACTTC
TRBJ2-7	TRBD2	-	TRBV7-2	CASSYGTSEYEQYF	TGTGCCAGCAGCTACGGGACTAGCGAATACGAGCAGTACTTC
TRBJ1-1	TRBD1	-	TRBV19	CASSIGTGGWRTEAFF	TGTGCCAGTAGTATAGGGACAGGGGGTTGGCGCACTGAAGCTTTCTTT
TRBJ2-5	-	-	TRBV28	CASSAGPRTTQYF	TGTGCCAGCAGCGCGGGACCTCGGACGACCCAGTACTTC
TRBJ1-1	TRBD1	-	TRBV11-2	CASSLETGGRTEAFF	TGTGCCAGCAGCTTGGAGACAGGGGGGAGGACTGAAGCTTTCTTT
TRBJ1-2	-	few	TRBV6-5	CASSAGVANYGYTF	TGTGCCAGCAGTGCAGGGGTAGCTAACTATGGCTACACCTTC
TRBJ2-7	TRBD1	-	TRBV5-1	CASSLITGGGLYEQYF	TGCGCCAGCAGCTTAATAACAGGGGGCGGCCTCTACGAGCAGTACTTC